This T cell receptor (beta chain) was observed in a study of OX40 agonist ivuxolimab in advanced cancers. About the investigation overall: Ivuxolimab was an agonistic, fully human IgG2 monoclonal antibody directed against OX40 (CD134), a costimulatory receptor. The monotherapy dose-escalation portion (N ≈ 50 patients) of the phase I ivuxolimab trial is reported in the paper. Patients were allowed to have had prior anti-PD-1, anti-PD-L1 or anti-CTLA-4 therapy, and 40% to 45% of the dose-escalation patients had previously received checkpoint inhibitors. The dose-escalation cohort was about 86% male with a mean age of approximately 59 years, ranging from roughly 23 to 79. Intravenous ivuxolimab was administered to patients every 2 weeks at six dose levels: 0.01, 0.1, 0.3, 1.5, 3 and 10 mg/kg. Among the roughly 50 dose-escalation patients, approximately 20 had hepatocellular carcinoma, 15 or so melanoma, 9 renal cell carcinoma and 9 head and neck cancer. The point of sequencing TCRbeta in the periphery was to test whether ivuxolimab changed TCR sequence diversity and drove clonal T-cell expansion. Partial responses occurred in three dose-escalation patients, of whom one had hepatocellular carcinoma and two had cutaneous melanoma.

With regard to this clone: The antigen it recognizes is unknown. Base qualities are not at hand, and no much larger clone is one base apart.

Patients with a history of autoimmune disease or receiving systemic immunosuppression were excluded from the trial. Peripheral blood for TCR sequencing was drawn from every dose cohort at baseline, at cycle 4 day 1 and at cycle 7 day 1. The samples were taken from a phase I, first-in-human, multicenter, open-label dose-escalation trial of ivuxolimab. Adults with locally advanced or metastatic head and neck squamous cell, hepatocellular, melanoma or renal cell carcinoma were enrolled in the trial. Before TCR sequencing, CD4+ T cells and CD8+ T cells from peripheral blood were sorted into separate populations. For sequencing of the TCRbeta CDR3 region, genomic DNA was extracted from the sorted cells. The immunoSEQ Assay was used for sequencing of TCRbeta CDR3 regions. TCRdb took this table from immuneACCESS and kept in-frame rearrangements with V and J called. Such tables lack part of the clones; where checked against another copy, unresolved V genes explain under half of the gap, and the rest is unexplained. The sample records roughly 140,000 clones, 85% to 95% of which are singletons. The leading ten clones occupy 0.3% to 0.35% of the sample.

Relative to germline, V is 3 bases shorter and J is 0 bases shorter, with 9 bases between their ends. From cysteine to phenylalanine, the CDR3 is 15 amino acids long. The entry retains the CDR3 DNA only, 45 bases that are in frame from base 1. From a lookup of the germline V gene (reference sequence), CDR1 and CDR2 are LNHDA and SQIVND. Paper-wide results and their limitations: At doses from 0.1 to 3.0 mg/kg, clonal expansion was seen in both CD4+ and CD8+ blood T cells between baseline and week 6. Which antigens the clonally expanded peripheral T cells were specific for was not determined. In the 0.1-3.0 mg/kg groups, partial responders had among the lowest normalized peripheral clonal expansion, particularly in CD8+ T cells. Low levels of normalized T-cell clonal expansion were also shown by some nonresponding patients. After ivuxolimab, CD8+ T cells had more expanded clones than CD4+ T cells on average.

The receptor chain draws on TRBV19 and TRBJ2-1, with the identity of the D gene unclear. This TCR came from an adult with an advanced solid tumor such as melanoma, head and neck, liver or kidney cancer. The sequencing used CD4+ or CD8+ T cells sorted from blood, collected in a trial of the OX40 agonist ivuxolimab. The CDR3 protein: CASSILRNSYNEQFF. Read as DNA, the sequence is TGTGCCAGTAGTATCCTAAGAAACTCCTACAATGAGCAGTTCTTC.